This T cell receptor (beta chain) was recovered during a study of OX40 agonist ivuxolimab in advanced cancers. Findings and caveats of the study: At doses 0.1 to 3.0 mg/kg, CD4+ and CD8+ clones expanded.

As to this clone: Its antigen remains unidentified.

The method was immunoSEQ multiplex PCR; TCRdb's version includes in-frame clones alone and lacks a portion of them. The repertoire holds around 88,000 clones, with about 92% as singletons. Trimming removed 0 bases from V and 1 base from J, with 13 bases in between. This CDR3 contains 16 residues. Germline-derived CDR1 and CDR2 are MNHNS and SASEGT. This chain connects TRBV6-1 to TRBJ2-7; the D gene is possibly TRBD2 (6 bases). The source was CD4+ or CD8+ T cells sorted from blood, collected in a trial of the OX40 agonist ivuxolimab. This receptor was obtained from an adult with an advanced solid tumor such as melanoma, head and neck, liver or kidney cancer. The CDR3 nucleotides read TGTGCCAGCAGTGAAGCGCCTGGAGGGTTTTCCTACGAGCAGTACTTC. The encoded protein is CASSEAPGGFSYEQYF.